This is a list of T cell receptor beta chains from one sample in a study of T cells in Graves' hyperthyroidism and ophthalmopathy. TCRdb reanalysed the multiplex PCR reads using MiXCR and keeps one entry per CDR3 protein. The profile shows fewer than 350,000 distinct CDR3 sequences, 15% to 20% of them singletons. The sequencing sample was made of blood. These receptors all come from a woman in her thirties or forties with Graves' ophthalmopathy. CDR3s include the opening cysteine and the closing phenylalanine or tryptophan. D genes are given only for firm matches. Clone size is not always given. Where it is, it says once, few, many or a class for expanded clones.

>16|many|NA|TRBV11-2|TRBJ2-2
CASSLLSAANTGELFF
TGTGCCAGCAGCTTACTGTCAGCGGCGAACACCGGGGAGCTGTTTTTT
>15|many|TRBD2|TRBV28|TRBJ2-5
CASSKMTGLDETQYF
TGTGCCAGCAGCAAGATGACGGGACTAGATGAGACCCAGTACTTC
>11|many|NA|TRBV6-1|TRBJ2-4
CASSPSGIQYF
TGTGCCAGCAGCCCTTCCGGCATTCAGTACTTC
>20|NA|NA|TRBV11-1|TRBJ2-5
CASTFDSGTDFYDDQETQYF
TGTGCCAGCACCTTTGATTCCGGGACGGACTTCTATGATGATCAAGAGACCCAGTACTTC
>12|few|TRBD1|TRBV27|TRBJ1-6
CASTRGGSPLRF
TGTGCCAGCACCAGGGGGGGTTCACCCCTCCGCTTT
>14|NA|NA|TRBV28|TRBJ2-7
CASSLSGNLAPQYF
TGTGCCAGCAGTTTATCAGGGAACCTGGCGCCGCAGTACTTC
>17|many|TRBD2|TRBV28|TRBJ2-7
CASSFVSGRAVPYEQYF
TGTGCCAGCAGTTTCGTGAGCGGGAGGGCCGTACCCTACGAGCAGTACTTC
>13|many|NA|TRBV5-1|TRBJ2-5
CASSLGSLETQYF
TGCGCCAGCAGCTTGGGATCGTTAGAGACCCAGTACTTC
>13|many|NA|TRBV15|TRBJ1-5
CATSRDWIQPQHF
TGTGCCACCAGCAGAGATTGGATACAGCCCCAGCATTTT
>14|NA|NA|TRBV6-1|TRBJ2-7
CASSTLRGWYEQYF
TGTGCCAGCTCTACCCTCCGAGGGTGGTACGAGCAGTACTTC
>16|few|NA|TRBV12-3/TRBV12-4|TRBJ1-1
CASTNHQGGMNTEAFF
TGTGCCAGCACCAACCACCAAGGGGGAATGAACACTGAAGCTTTCTTT
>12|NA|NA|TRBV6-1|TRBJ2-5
CASRGSQETQYF
TGTGCCAGCAGGGGGAGTCAAGAGACCCAGTACTTC
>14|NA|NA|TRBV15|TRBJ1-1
CATSRDRDKFEAFF
TGTGCCACCAGCAGAGATAGGGACAAGTTTGAAGCTTTCTTT
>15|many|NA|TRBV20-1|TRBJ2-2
CSAREWGIDTGELFF
TGCAGTGCTAGAGAATGGGGGATTGACACCGGGGAGCTGTTTTTT
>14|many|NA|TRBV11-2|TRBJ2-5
CASSLWVQQETQYF
TGTGCCAGCAGCTTGTGGGTCCAGCAAGAGACCCAGTACTTC
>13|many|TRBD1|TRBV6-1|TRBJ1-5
CASSTGGSQPQHF
TGTGCCAGCAGCACAGGGGGGAGTCAGCCCCAGCATTTT
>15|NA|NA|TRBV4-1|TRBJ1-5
CASSQELTANQPQHF
TGCGCCAGCAGCCAAGAGCTGACGGCAAATCAGCCCCAGCATTTT
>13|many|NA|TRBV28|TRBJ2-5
CAICLQSQETQYF
TGTGCCATCTGCCTACAGTCCCAAGAGACCCAGTACTTC
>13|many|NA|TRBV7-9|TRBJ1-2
CATSGGRKYGYTF
TGTGCGACCTCCGGGGGGCGAAAGTATGGCTACACCTTC
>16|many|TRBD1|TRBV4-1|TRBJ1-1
CASSPRTGVVNTEAFF
TGCGCCAGCAGCCCCAGGACAGGGGTGGTGAACACTGAAGCTTTCTTT
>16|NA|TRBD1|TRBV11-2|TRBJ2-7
CASSEAGTGIGYEQYF
TGTGCCAGCAGCGAAGCCGGGACAGGTATAGGCTACGAGCAGTACTTC
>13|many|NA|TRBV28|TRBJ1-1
CASMDRENTEAFF
TGTGCCAGCATGGACAGAGAGAACACTGAAGCTTTCTTT
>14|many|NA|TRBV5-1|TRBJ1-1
CASSLVVPNTEAFF
TGCGCCAGCAGCTTGGTTGTCCCGAACACTGAAGCTTTCTTT
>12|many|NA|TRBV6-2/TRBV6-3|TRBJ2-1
CASSYSSDEQFF
TGTGCCAGCAGTTACTCGAGCGATGAGCAGTTCTTC
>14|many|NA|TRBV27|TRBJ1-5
CASSLSLGNQPQHF
TGTGCCAGCAGTTTATCGCTCGGTAATCAGCCCCAGCATTTT
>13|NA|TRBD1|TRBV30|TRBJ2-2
CACWDRGTGELFF
TGTGCCTGCTGGGACAGGGGAACCGGGGAGCTGTTTTTT
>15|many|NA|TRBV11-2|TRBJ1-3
CASSLGRTAGNTIYF
TGTGCCAGCAGCTTAGGGAGGACAGCTGGAAACACCATATATTTT
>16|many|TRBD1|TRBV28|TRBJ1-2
CASSLLAGDRGYGYTF
TGTGCCAGCAGTTTATTGGCCGGGGACAGGGGCTATGGCTACACCTTC
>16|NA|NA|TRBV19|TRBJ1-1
CASSIILAASNTEAFF
TGTGCCAGTAGTATAATTCTGGCAGCCTCGAACACTGAAGCTTTCTTT
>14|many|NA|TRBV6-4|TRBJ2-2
CASSIGQDTGELFF
TGTGCCAGCTCTATTGGACAAGACACCGGGGAGCTGTTTTTT
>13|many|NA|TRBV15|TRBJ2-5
CATSRDPEETQYF
TGTGCCACCAGCAGAGATCCAGAAGAGACCCAGTACTTC
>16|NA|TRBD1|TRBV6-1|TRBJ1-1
CASSAGTGGMNTEAFF
TGTGCCAGCAGTGCCGGGACAGGAGGAATGAACACTGAAGCTTTCTTT
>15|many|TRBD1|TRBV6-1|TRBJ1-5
CASRGQGVFNQPQHF
TGTGCCAGCAGGGGACAGGGTGTGTTCAATCAGCCCCAGCATTTT
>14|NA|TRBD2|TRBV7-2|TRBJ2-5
CASSSSGGLETQYF
TGTGCCAGCAGCTCGAGCGGGGGCCTGGAGACCCAGTACTTC
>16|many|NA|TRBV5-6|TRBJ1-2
CASSLDPGADNYGYTF
TGTGCCAGCAGCTTGGATCCGGGGGCAGATAACTATGGCTACACCTTC
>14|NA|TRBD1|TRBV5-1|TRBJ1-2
CASSSYQGGRGYTF
TGCGCCAGCAGCTCCTACCAGGGGGGACGTGGCTACACCTTC
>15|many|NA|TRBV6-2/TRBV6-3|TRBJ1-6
CASSYSTGGRSPLHF
TGTGCCAGCAGTTACTCGACCGGGGGACGGTCACCCCTCCACTTT
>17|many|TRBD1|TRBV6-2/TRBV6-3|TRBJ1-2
CASTHRADRGPSYGYTF
TGTGCCAGCACTCACAGGGCGGACAGGGGGCCGAGCTATGGCTACACCTTC
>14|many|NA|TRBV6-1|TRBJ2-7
CASRIDWTAYEQYF
TGTGCCAGCAGAATAGATTGGACAGCCTACGAGCAGTACTTC
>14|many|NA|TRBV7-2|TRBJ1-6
CASSLLWGNSPLHF
TGTGCCAGCAGCTTACTCTGGGGTAATTCACCCCTCCACTTT
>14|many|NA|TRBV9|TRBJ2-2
CASSFPVNTGELFF
TGTGCCAGCAGCTTTCCAGTAAACACCGGGGAGCTGTTTTTT
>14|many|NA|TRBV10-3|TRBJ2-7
CAISDSHLNYEQYF
TGTGCCATCAGTGATTCACACCTCAACTACGAGCAGTACTTC
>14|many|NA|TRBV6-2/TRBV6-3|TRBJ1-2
CASSYSYGKYGYTF
TGTGCCAGCAGTTACTCGTACGGAAAATATGGCTACACCTTC
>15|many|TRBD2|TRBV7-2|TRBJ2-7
CASSLLAGGSYEQYF
TGTGCCAGCAGCCTACTAGCGGGAGGGTCCTACGAGCAGTACTTC
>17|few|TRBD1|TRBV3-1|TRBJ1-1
CASSIATGGNMNTEAFF
TGTGCCAGCAGCATCGCTACAGGGGGGAATATGAACACTGAAGCTTTCTTT
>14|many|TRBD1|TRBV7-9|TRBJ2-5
CASSPSTGMETQYF
TGTGCCAGCAGCCCTTCGACAGGGATGGAGACCCAGTACTTC
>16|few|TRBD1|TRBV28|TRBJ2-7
CASSHLRWDSTYEQYF
TGTGCCAGCAGCCACTTGAGGTGGGACAGCACCTACGAGCAGTACTTC
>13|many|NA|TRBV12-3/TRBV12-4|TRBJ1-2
CASSNRALGGYTF
TGTGCCAGCAGTAACAGGGCCTTGGGAGGCTACACCTTC
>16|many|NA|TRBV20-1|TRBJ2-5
CSARVPSGLQQETQYF
TGCAGTGCTAGAGTTCCCAGCGGTCTTCAGCAAGAGACCCAGTACTTC